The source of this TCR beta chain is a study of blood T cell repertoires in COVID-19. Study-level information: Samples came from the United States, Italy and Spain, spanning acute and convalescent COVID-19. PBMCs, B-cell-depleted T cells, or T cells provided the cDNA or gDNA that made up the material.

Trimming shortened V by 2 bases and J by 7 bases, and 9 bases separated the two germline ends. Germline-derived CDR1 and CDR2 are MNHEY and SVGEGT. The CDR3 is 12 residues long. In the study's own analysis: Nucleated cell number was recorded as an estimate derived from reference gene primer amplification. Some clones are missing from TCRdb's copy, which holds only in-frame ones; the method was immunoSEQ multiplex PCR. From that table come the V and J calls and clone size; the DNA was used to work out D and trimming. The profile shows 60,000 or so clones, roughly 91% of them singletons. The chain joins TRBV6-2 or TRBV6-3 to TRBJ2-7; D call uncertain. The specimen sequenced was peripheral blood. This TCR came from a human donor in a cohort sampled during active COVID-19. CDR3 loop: CASSYPLGEQYF. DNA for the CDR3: TGTGCCAGCAGTTACCCCCTCGGTGAGCAGTACTTC.